Following are 29 T cell receptor beta chains from one sample sequenced in a study of Ad26.COV2.S vaccination and SARS-CoV-2 variants. Assay: immunoSEQ multiplex PCR; the TCRdb copy retains only in-frame clones and omits some. The profile covers some 290,000 clones, with around four fifths appearing a single time and around 2.2% taken by the ten largest. This sample's treatment: approximately 18 received Ad26.COV2.S at low or high dose, single or two shots; roughly 5 received placebo; per-sample allocation not given. At day 63 after the first vaccine or placebo injection, samples were drawn. The sample in question was peripheral blood, obtained in a trial of Ad26.COV2.S vaccine versus placebo. Every receptor here comes from a person aged 18-65 years who received the Ad26.COV2.S COVID-19 vaccine or a placebo.

The chain uses TRBV7-2 and TRBJ2-2; D is perhaps TRBD1 (5 bases). This CDR3 is built from 15 residues. Germline CDR1 is SGHTA and CDR2 is FQGNSA. The germline V and J ends were trimmed by 5 bases and 3 bases, with 13 bases remaining between them. CDR3 in DNA: TGTGCCAGCAGCCGTGACAGATGGGACACCGGGGAGCTGTTTTTT. Translated: CASSRDRWDTGELFF.

The V call is TRBV10-3, the J call TRBJ1-1; D is unresolved. Germline CDR1 is ENHRY and CDR2 is SYGVKD. The V and J ends lost 9 bases and 1 base respectively, with 12 bases between them. This CDR3 region has 13 residues. CDR3 sequence (DNA): TGTGCCATTTCCCGGTTGGAGAACACTGAAGCTTTCTTT. Protein sequence: CAISRLENTEAFF.

The V and J genes are TRBV5-4 and TRBJ2-3; 8 bases are a match to TRBD1. V shed 9 bases and J 3 bases; nucleotides not matched to a gene: 9. The germline gives CDR1 SGHNT, CDR2 YYREEE (reference sequence). The CDR3 is 14 residues long. CDR3 sequence reads: CATTGGIETDTQYF. The DNA for the CDR3 is TGTGCCACCACAGGGGGGATAGAGACAGATACGCAGTATTTT.

This clone has a single count. The rearrangement joins TRBV5-1 to TRBJ1-1; unclear D gene. This CDR3 spans 12 amino acids. The germline V gene encodes CDR1 SGHRS and CDR2 YFSETQ. V gave up 6 bases and J gave up 9 bases, with 15 bases separating them. In DNA form, the CDR3 reads TGCGCCAGCAACCCTGGATGGGGTCAAGCTTTCTTT. Its protein is CASNPGWGQAFF.

A single count supports this clone. The gene calls are TRBV7-6 and TRBJ2-7; TRBD1 agrees at 10 bases. The CDR3 loop spans 16 amino acids. The junction had 10 bases not matched to a gene; V was cut back by 5 bases and J by 3 bases. CDR1 and CDR2 from the germline V gene are SGHVS and FNYEAQ. CDR3 in amino acids: CASSPHGQGESYEQYF. Here the CDR3 DNA reads TGTGCCAGCAGCCCCCACGGACAGGGGGAAAGCTACGAGCAGTACTTC.

J is TRBJ1-3 and V is TRBV9; 7 nucleotides line up with TRBD1. This CDR3 has 15 amino acids. The germline gives CDR1 SGDLS, CDR2 YYNGEE. The trim removed 0 bases at V and 4 bases at J, leaving 4 bases unmatched. The CDR3 loop is CASSVDGRGGNTIYF. CDR3 nucleotide sequence: TGTGCCAGCAGCGTAGATGGCAGGGGGGGAAACACCATATATTTT.

This clone was seen many times. Other DNA sequences from this sample encode an identical CDR3 as well. This chain joins TRBV19 and TRBJ2-6; 8 bases agree with TRBD1. Germline CDR1 LNHDA, CDR2 SQIVND (reference sequence). This CDR3 has 16 residues. The V and J ends lost 5 bases and 4 bases, in that order; junction bases with no gene match: 7. CDR3 nucleotide sequence: TGTGCCAGTAGTTCATCAGGGGGCTGGGGGGCCAACGTCCTGACTTTC. The encoded protein is CASSSSGGWGANVLTF.

This chain links TRBV2 with TRBJ1-5; D remains ambiguous. V lost 8 bases to trimming and J lost 9 bases, with 8 bases between them. The CDR3 spans 10 residues. The germline V gene has CDR1 SNHLY and CDR2 FYNNEI. The CDR3 DNA sequence: TGTGCCAGCGGAGTGGGGCCCCAGCATTTT. This gives the protein CASGVGPQHF.

V usage is TRBV9 and J usage is TRBJ2-5; D may match TRBD1 or TRBD2 (5 bases each). The CDR3 contains 14 residues. Trimming cost V 0 bases and J 2 bases, with 8 bases left between them. Germline CDR1 reads SGDLS; CDR2 reads YYNGEE. CDR3 residues: CASSVGGKQETQYF. CDR3 bases: TGTGCCAGCAGCGTAGGGGGGAAACAAGAGACCCAGTACTTC.

This chain uses TRBV2 with TRBJ2-3; no definite D call. The CDR3 is 14 residues long. Trimming removed 8 bases at V and 0 bases at J, with 12 bases between. Germline V gene sequence: CDR1 SNHLY, CDR2 FYNNEI. CDR3 amino acids: CASLASYSTDTQYF. CDR3 DNA sequence: TGTGCCAGCTTGGCAAGTTATAGCACAGATACGCAGTATTTT.

The chain is built from TRBV6-1 and TRBJ2-2; maybe TRBD1 (5 bases). The CDR3 spans 14 residues. Between the trimmed V and J ends, which lost 0 bases and 6 bases, there was a span of 8 bases. Germline V CDR1 and CDR2: MNHNS, SASEGT. The CDR3 is CASSEAGAPGELFF. The CDR3 DNA follows: TGTGCCAGCAGTGAAGCAGGGGCTCCCGGGGAGCTGTTTTTT.

The rearrangement uses TRBV6-5 and TRBJ1-4; no clear D. The CDR3 loop spans 13 amino acids. The germline V gene encodes CDR1 MNHEY and CDR2 SVGAGI. V shed 11 bases and J shed 10 bases, with 20 bases lying between them. The CDR3 sequence is CAHSRANPGKLFF. CDR3 DNA: TGTGCCCACAGCCGGGCCAACCCGGGAAAACTGTTTTTT.

V is TRBV19 and J is TRBJ1-2; TRBD1 might be the D (5 bases). Deletions cut 5 bases from V and 4 bases from J, with 17 bases between. This CDR3 is 15 amino acids long. Germline CDR1 LNHDA, CDR2 SQIVND (reference sequence). The CDR3 reads CASSPDLAGLYGYTF. In nucleotides, the CDR3 is TGTGCCAGTAGTCCCGACCTGGCGGGACTCTATGGCTACACCTTC.

This chain connects TRBV30 to TRBJ1-1, with D possibly matching TRBD1 (6 bases). The CDR3 totals 11 residues. Germline CDR1 GTSNPN, CDR2 SVGIG (reference sequence). V was trimmed by 6 bases and J by 5 bases, leaving 10 bases between them. The CDR3 DNA reads as TGTGCCTGCACAGGGATGACTGAAGCTTTCTTT. Translation: CACTGMTEAFF.

The count of this clone is one. The chain uses TRBV9 and TRBJ2-5; 7 bases are shared with TRBD2. V was pared by 0 bases and J by 2 bases, with 10 bases of the junction left unmatched. The CDR3 consists of 17 residues. CDR1 is SGDLS and CDR2 is YYNGEE in the germline V gene. The CDR3 reads CASSVGLDGGGQETQYF. The CDR3 nucleotides read TGTGCCAGCAGCGTAGGGCTTGATGGCGGGGGACAAGAGACCCAGTACTTC.

The chain joins TRBV19 to TRBJ2-7; 7 bases agree with TRBD1. The CDR3 is made up of 16 amino acids. The germline CDR1 and CDR2 sequences are LNHDA and SQIVND (reference sequence). The junction had 9 bases not matched to a gene; V was cut back by 1 base and J by 3 bases. DNA for the CDR3: TGTGCCAGTAGTATAGGTCCGGACAGGAGAGACTACGAGCAGTACTTC. It specifies CASSIGPDRRDYEQYF.

This sequence joins TRBV5-1 and TRBJ1-1, with TRBD1 matching 10 bases. Germline V CDR1 and CDR2: SGHRS, YFSETQ. V dropped 4 bases and J dropped 1; count of bases not matched to a gene: 7. The CDR3 consists of 16 residues. This CDR3 reads CASSQIGTGENTEAFF. CDR3 nucleotide sequence: TGCGCCAGCAGCCAAATTGGGACAGGGGAGAACACTGAAGCTTTCTTT.

The V and J genes are TRBV2 and TRBJ1-2; D ambiguous. Germline-derived CDR1 and CDR2 are SNHLY and FYNNEI. Between the trimmed V and J ends, which lost 6 bases and 3 bases, there was a span of 11 bases. The CDR3 spans 13 residues. The CDR3 here is CASRNEGYYGYTF. DNA for the CDR3: TGTGCCAGCAGGAATGAGGGTTACTATGGCTACACCTTC.

This clone was recorded a few times. The gene calls are TRBV2 and TRBJ1-1; D call uncertain. Per the germline V gene, CDR1 is SNHLY and CDR2 is FYNNEI. This CDR3 comprises 11 residues. Trimming shortened V by 8 bases and J by 8 bases, and 12 bases separated the two germline ends. The CDR3, as DNA: TGTGCCAGCTCGACCCCTTGGGAAGCTTTCTTT. Translating it yields CASSTPWEAFF.

V and J are TRBV29-1 and TRBJ2-1; 10 bases fit TRBD2. V gave up 5 bases and J gave up 7 bases; unmatched junction bases: 8. Germline V CDR1 and CDR2: SQVTM, ANQGSEA. The CDR3 sequence is 14 residues long. The CDR3 reads CSVLSGGARNEQFF. The CDR3 DNA follows: TGCAGCGTTCTCAGCGGGGGGGCGAGGAATGAGCAGTTCTTC.

The chain joins TRBV5-4 to TRBJ2-2; a weak D match, TRBD1 (6 bases). V was cut by 3 bases and J by 0 bases, with 9 bases left in between. The CDR3 has 15 residues. The germline V gene has CDR1 SGHNT and CDR2 YYREEE (reference sequence). CDR3: CASSWTATNTGELFF. In DNA, the CDR3 is TGTGCCAGCAGCTGGACAGCCACGAACACCGGGGAGCTGTTTTTT.

The CDR3 nucleotides read TGCGCCAGCAGCGCCTCCGGAGGCAGCGCTGAAGCTTTCTTT. Protein: CASSASGGSAEAFF. This chain uses TRBV4-1 with TRBJ1-1, with D uncertain. The CDR3 extends over 14 amino acids. CDR1 and CDR2 (germline): MGHRA, YSYEKL. V was clipped by 5 bases and J by 6 bases, with 16 bases between them.

The rearrangement uses TRBV5-1 and TRBJ2-1; D not certain. This CDR3 comprises 15 residues. V was cut by 6 bases and J by 0 bases, with 13 bases left in between. The germline gives CDR1 SGHRS, CDR2 YFSETQ. The DNA for the CDR3 is TGCGCCAGCAAGTGGCTCCCAAGCTCCTACAATGAGCAGTTCTTC. It is translated as CASKWLPSSYNEQFF. Full variable domain (remainder filled in from reference TRBV5-1 and TRBJ2-1): KAGVTQTPRYLIKTRGQQVTLSCSPISGHRSVSWYQQTPGQGLQFLFEYFSETQRNKGNFPGRFSGRQFSNSRSEMNVSTLELGDSALYLCASKWLPSSYNEQFFGPGTRLTVL.

The chain has TRBV11-3 and TRBJ1-6; D is possibly TRBD1 (5 bases). Per the germline V gene, CDR1 is SGHNT and CDR2 is YENEEA. Trimming cost V 5 bases and J 9 bases, with 29 bases left between them. The CDR3 totals 19 residues. The CDR3 sequence is CASSLDHGTYRGSSSPLHF. Here the CDR3 DNA reads TGTGCCAGCAGCCTCGACCACGGTACCTATAGGGGTAGCAGTTCACCCCTCCACTTT. Full variable domain (remainder filled in from reference TRBV11-3 and TRBJ1-6): EAGVVQSPRYKIIEKKQPVAFWCNPISGHNTLYWYLQNLGQGPELLIRYENEEAVDDSQLPKDRFSAERLKGVDSTLKIQPAELGDSAVYLCASSLDHGTYRGSSSPLHFGNGTRLTVT.

The J gene is TRBJ1-1, the V gene TRBV3-1 (or the pseudogene TRBV3-2); D not certain. Trimming removed 4 bases at V and 2 bases at J, with 2 bases between. This CDR3 has 11 residues. Germline-derived CDR1 and CDR2 are LGHDT and YNNKEL (reference sequence). CDR3 sequence: CASSLNTEAFF. The CDR3 region has the DNA TGTGCCAGCAGCCTTAACACTGAAGCTTTCTTT.

J is TRBJ2-5 and V is TRBV5-5; D unresolved. There are 16 residues in the CDR3. Germline V gene sequence: CDR1 SGHKS, CDR2 YYEKEE (reference sequence). V dropped 4 bases and J dropped 2 bases, with 18 bases sitting between them. The CDR3 DNA reads as TGTGCCAGCAGCCGACGGTGGGCCGGCCCGCAAGAGACCCAGTACTTC. It yields the protein CASSRRWAGPQETQYF.

This chain joins TRBV10-3 and TRBJ1-2; no firm D call. The CDR3 has 14 residues. The V end lost 3 bases, the J end lost 0 bases, and 8 bases lay between the germline ends. CDR1 is ENHRY, CDR2 SYGVKD, per germline. As DNA, the CDR3 is TGTGCCATCAGTGACAGGATCTCTAACTATGGCTACACCTTC. Protein product: CAISDRISNYGYTF.

The genes are TRBV4-1 and TRBJ1-4; TRBD1 aligns across 11 bases. The germline V gene has CDR1 MGHRA and CDR2 YSYEKL. V lost 4 bases, J lost 0 bases, and 4 bases stayed unmatched. This CDR3 spans 17 amino acids. CDR3 coding DNA: TGCGCCAGCAGCCGACGGGACAGGGGGTCAACTAATGAAAAACTGTTTTTT. This codes for CASSRRDRGSTNEKLFF.

As regards this clone: The same CDR3 is also encoded by other DNA sequences in this sample. The genes are TRBV6-5 and TRBJ1-6, with D unresolved. CDR1 and CDR2 from the germline V gene are MNHEY and SVGAGI. CDR3 size: 13 residues. Trimming took 6 bases from V and 6 from J, leaving 9 bases between them. The CDR3: CASSYGFNSPLHF. The CDR3, as DNA: TGTGCCAGCAGCTACGGTTTTAATTCACCCCTCCACTTT.